A selection of T cell receptor beta chains follows, all from one sample in a study of PD-L1 blockade in urothelial cancer. This table comes from immunoSEQ multiplex PCR, and its TCRdb copy is limited to in-frame clones, with some not included. The data show approximately 32,000 clones, more than 65% seen once. The sample was PBMCs, taken around atezolizumab (anti-PD-L1) treatment. The receptors were gathered from a man in his 70s with urothelial cancer. The CDR3 runs from the conserved cysteine through the conserved F or W. D genes are given only for firm matches. The size field is filled for only some rows; it gives once, few, many or a size class.

V gene: TRBV27; D gene: NA; clone size: NA; J gene: TRBJ2-1; CDR3 DNA: TGTGCCAGCACTTTTACCGGACTACCCAAGCCCAATGAGCAGTTCTTC; CDR3 protein: CASTFTGLPKPNEQFF
V gene: TRBV5-1; D gene: TRBD1; clone size: NA; J gene: TRBJ2-1; CDR3 DNA: TGCGCCAGCAGCTTTGGGACAGGGGGCTACAATGAGCAGTTCTTC; CDR3 protein: CASSFGTGGYNEQFF
V gene: TRBV27; D gene: NA; clone size: NA; J gene: TRBJ1-2; CDR3 DNA: TGTGCCAGCAGTCCCCCGGGGGGAGATGGCTACACCTTC; CDR3 protein: CASSPPGGDGYTF
V gene: TRBV19; D gene: NA; clone size: NA; J gene: TRBJ2-3; CDR3 DNA: TGTGCCAGTAGTATCCCAGGGCGAAGCACAGATACGCAGTATTTT; CDR3 protein: CASSIPGRSTDTQYF
V gene: TRBV7-2; D gene: TRBD1; clone size: NA; J gene: TRBJ1-1; CDR3 DNA: TGTGCCAGCAGCTTAGCGACAGGGCGGACTGAAGCTTTCTTT; CDR3 protein: CASSLATGRTEAFF
V gene: TRBV28; D gene: TRBD1; clone size: NA; J gene: TRBJ1-2; CDR3 DNA: TGTGCCAGCAGTCCAGAAGACAGGGCGGGCTATGGCTACACCTTC; CDR3 protein: CASSPEDRAGYGYTF
V gene: TRBV4-1; D gene: TRBD2; clone size: NA; J gene: TRBJ2-7; CDR3 DNA: TGCGCCAGCAGCCTAGGGGCTAGCGGTGCCTACGAGCAGTACTTC; CDR3 protein: CASSLGASGAYEQYF
V gene: TRBV29-1; D gene: TRBD1; clone size: NA; J gene: TRBJ1-2; CDR3 DNA: TGCAGCGTTGAAGGAGGGACAGGAGGATTCTATGGCTACACCTTC; CDR3 protein: CSVEGGTGGFYGYTF
V gene: TRBV13; D gene: NA; clone size: NA; J gene: TRBJ2-1; CDR3 DNA: TGTGCCAGCAGCCCAAGCTCAGGGAACTTAAGAATGTATGAGCAGTTCTTC; CDR3 protein: CASSPSSGNLRMYEQFF
V gene: TRBV18; D gene: NA; clone size: NA; J gene: TRBJ2-1; CDR3 DNA: TGTGCCAGCTCATCCGGCGTGGCGGGATCCTACAATGAGCAGTTCTTC; CDR3 protein: CASSSGVAGSYNEQFF
V gene: TRBV2; D gene: TRBD1; clone size: NA; J gene: TRBJ2-5; CDR3 DNA: TGTGCCAGCAGCGGACAGGGAACTCTAAAGACCCAGTACTTC; CDR3 protein: CASSGQGTLKTQYF
V gene: TRBV9; D gene: NA; clone size: NA; J gene: TRBJ2-1; CDR3 DNA: TGTGCCAGCAGCGAAGGGGGAGTGTCCTACAATGAGCAGTTCTTC; CDR3 protein: CASSEGGVSYNEQFF
V gene: TRBV5-6; D gene: TRBD1; clone size: NA; J gene: TRBJ1-2; CDR3 DNA: TGTGCCAGCAGCATCGGACAGGGAGTCTATGGCTACACCTTC; CDR3 protein: CASSIGQGVYGYTF
V gene: TRBV11-3; D gene: NA; clone size: NA; J gene: TRBJ2-3; CDR3 DNA: TGTGCCAGCAGCCTCAGAGGGGGTACGTCGGATACGCAGTATTTT; CDR3 protein: CASSLRGGTSDTQYF
V gene: TRBV25-1; D gene: TRBD1; clone size: NA; J gene: TRBJ1-6; CDR3 DNA: TGTGCCAGCAGTGAAGGACAGGGGTACGGCTCACCCCTCCACTTT; CDR3 protein: CASSEGQGYGSPLHF
V gene: TRBV28; D gene: NA; clone size: NA; J gene: TRBJ2-3; CDR3 DNA: TGTGCCAGCAGTTTATGGGGGGCCGGGAGCACAGATACGCAGTATTTT; CDR3 protein: CASSLWGAGSTDTQYF
V gene: TRBV7-2; D gene: NA; clone size: NA; J gene: TRBJ2-7; CDR3 DNA: TGTGCCAGCAGCTTAGTTAACTCCTACGAGCAGTACTTC; CDR3 protein: CASSLVNSYEQYF
V gene: TRBV30; D gene: NA; clone size: NA; J gene: TRBJ1-1; CDR3 DNA: TGTGCCTGGGGGGGGAACTTGAGAGGGAACACTGAAGCTTTCTTT; CDR3 protein: CAWGGNLRGNTEAFF
V gene: TRBV19; D gene: TRBD1; clone size: NA; J gene: TRBJ1-1; CDR3 DNA: TGTGCCAGTAGTAAAGAGACAGGGGTGGGCACTGAAGCTTTCTTT; CDR3 protein: CASSKETGVGTEAFF
V gene: TRBV5-4; D gene: TRBD1; clone size: NA; J gene: TRBJ2-5; CDR3 DNA: TGTGCCAGCAGGGGGGGACAGGGATATCGAGAGACCCAGTACTTC; CDR3 protein: CASRGGQGYRETQYF
V gene: TRBV29-1; D gene: TRBD1; clone size: few; J gene: TRBJ1-2; CDR3 DNA: TGCAGCGTTGCACAGGGGACCTATGGCTACACCTTC; CDR3 protein: CSVAQGTYGYTF
V gene: TRBV9; D gene: TRBD2; clone size: NA; J gene: TRBJ2-3; CDR3 DNA: TGTGCCAGCAGCGTAGTACTAGCGGGGAGCACAGATACGCAGTATTTT; CDR3 protein: CASSVVLAGSTDTQYF
V gene: TRBV5-1; D gene: NA; clone size: NA; J gene: TRBJ1-1; CDR3 DNA: TGCGCCAGCAGCGGGGGGACCTACACTGAAGCTTTCTTT; CDR3 protein: CASSGGTYTEAFF
V gene: TRBV19; D gene: TRBD2; clone size: NA; J gene: TRBJ2-7; CDR3 DNA: TGTGCCAGTAGTATAAAGGGACTAGCGGGGGGCTCCTACGAGCAGTACTTC; CDR3 protein: CASSIKGLAGGSYEQYF
V gene: TRBV7-9; D gene: TRBD1; clone size: NA; J gene: TRBJ1-5; CDR3 DNA: TGTGCCAGCAGCTCGCAAGGGACAGCGAATCAGCCCCAGCATTTT; CDR3 protein: CASSSQGTANQPQHF
V gene: TRBV30; D gene: NA; clone size: NA; J gene: TRBJ2-6; CDR3 DNA: TGTGCCTGGAGTGTACAGGTTCCTGGGGCCAACGTCCTGACTTTC; CDR3 protein: CAWSVQVPGANVLTF
V gene: TRBV5-4; D gene: TRBD1; clone size: NA; J gene: TRBJ2-7; CDR3 DNA: TGTGCCAGCAGCTTGGGAACAGGGGTGGTCGAGCAGTACTTC; CDR3 protein: CASSLGTGVVEQYF
V gene: TRBV9; D gene: TRBD2; clone size: NA; J gene: TRBJ2-3; CDR3 DNA: TGTGCCAGCAGCGGTAGCGGGGGTAGCACAGATACGCAGTATTTT; CDR3 protein: CASSGSGGSTDTQYF
V gene: TRBV5-6; D gene: TRBD2; clone size: few; J gene: TRBJ2-1; CDR3 DNA: TGTGCCAGCAGCCCTGTCCCGGGACTAGCGGGACAATACAATGAGCAGTTCTTC; CDR3 protein: CASSPVPGLAGQYNEQFF
V gene: TRBV5-1; D gene: TRBD2; clone size: NA; J gene: TRBJ2-1; CDR3 DNA: TGCGCCAGCAAGGGGACTAGCGATTACAATGAGCAGTTCTTC; CDR3 protein: CASKGTSDYNEQFF
V gene: TRBV19; D gene: TRBD1; clone size: NA; J gene: TRBJ1-4; CDR3 DNA: TGTGCCAGTAGTATAGCCGCCCCGGGACAGGGCTCAACTAATGAAAAACTGTTTTTT; CDR3 protein: CASSIAAPGQGSTNEKLFF
V gene: TRBV28; D gene: NA; clone size: NA; J gene: TRBJ2-7; CDR3 DNA: TGTGCCAGCAGTTCTTACTCCTACGAGCAGTACTTC; CDR3 protein: CASSSYSYEQYF
V gene: TRBV15; D gene: TRBD1; clone size: NA; J gene: TRBJ2-7; CDR3 DNA: TGTGCCACCAGCAGAGAAAGGGCCAGGGGGCGCTACGAGCAGTACTTC; CDR3 protein: CATSRERARGRYEQYF
V gene: TRBV27; D gene: TRBD2; clone size: NA; J gene: TRBJ2-5; CDR3 DNA: TGTGCCAGCAGTTTCACCGGGACGGGAGGCGAGACCCAGTACTTC; CDR3 protein: CASSFTGTGGETQYF
V gene: TRBV19; D gene: TRBD1; clone size: NA; J gene: TRBJ1-1; CDR3 DNA: TGTGCCAGTAGTCCGGGACAGGGGATTTCGGGCACTGAAGCTTTCTTT; CDR3 protein: CASSPGQGISGTEAFF
V gene: TRBV19; D gene: TRBD2; clone size: NA; J gene: TRBJ2-3; CDR3 DNA: TGTGCCAGTAGTACCCTGGCGGGGGGGCCGGATACGCAGTATTTT; CDR3 protein: CASSTLAGGPDTQYF
V gene: TRBV2; D gene: NA; clone size: NA; J gene: TRBJ1-2; CDR3 DNA: TGTGCCAGCAGTGAAATCAGAGACAGCCATGGCTACACCTTC; CDR3 protein: CASSEIRDSHGYTF